The 15 T cell receptor beta chains below come from one sample, sequenced in a study of cytomegalovirus exposure and HLA in healthy donors. It was with 60 Vbeta and 13 Jbeta primers that the PCR ran. Clones were sequenced by immunoSEQ multiplex PCR, and TCRdb holds only the in-frame ones, with some missing. The sample consists of some 170,000 clones, 77% of them appearing once. The specimen was PBMCs. Receptors were obtained from a young man in good health and CMV-seropositive.

This clone has more than one count but fewer than ten. This rearrangement joins TRBV7-2 to TRBJ1-5, with D uncertain. The V and J ends lost 5 bases and 2 bases respectively, with 13 bases between them. The CDR3 is 15 amino acids. Germline lookup yields CDR1 SGHTA and CDR2 FQGNSA. The CDR3 spells CASSPGLPGNQPQHF. CDR3 nucleotide sequence: TGTGCCAGCAGCCCAGGACTCCCGGGCAATCAGCCCCAGCATTTT. The full variable domain, rest sourced from reference TRBV7-2 and TRBJ1-5, is GAGVSQSPSNKVTEKGKDVELRCDPISGHTALYWYRQSLGQGLEFLIYFQGNSAPDKSGLPSDRFSAERTGGSVSTLTIQRTQQEDSAVYLCASSPGLPGNQPQHFGDGTRLSIL.

The gene calls are TRBV7-9 and TRBJ1-2, with D possibly TRBD1 on 6 matching bases. This CDR3 contains 12 residues. Trimming stripped 5 bases from V and 5 bases from J, with 9 bases between. The germline CDR1 and CDR2 sequences are SEHNR and FQNEAQ (reference sequence). The CDR3 coding sequence is TGTGCCAGCAGCAATACAGGGTATGGCTACACCTTC. Its translation: CASSNTGYGYTF.

J is TRBJ1-6 and V is TRBV9; D perhaps matches TRBD1 (6 bases). V was shortened by 3 bases and J by 5 bases, with 9 bases between the two germline ends. The germline V gene encodes CDR1 SGDLS and CDR2 YYNGEE. The CDR3 runs to 14 residues. The CDR3 coding sequence is TGTGCCAGCAGCGGGGGGCCGGATAATTCACCCCTCCACTTT. This codes for CASSGGPDNSPLHF.

The chain employs TRBV9 and TRBJ2-6, with 8 bases identical to TRBD1. The V gene's germline CDR1 is SGDLS and CDR2 YYNGEE. The CDR3 is 14 residues long. V was clipped by 0 bases and J by 12 bases; unmatched bases: 5. The CDR3 DNA follows: TGTGCCAGCAGCGTAGATGGACAGGGAGGCGTCCTGACTTTC. Protein product: CASSVDGQGGVLTF. The full variable domain, in which reference TRBV9 and TRBJ2-6 provide the parts outside the CDR3, is DSGVTQTPKHLITATGQRVTLRCSPRSGDLSVYWYQQSLDQGLQFLIQYYNGEERAKGNILERFSAQQFPDLHSELNLSSLELGDSALYFCASSVDGQGGVLTFGAGSRLTVL.

This sequence joins TRBV9 and TRBJ2-3; D remains ambiguous. The V gene's germline CDR1 is SGDLS and CDR2 YYNGEE. The V gene lost 4 bases and the J gene lost 3 bases, with 12 bases spanning the gap. CDR3 length: 14 amino acids. The CDR3 is CASSRSSTTDTQYF. The CDR3, as DNA: TGTGCCAGCAGCCGTAGTTCCACGACAGATACGCAGTATTTT.

The V call is TRBV6-1, the J call TRBJ2-7, with 9 bases lining up with TRBD1. J gave up 2 bases and V 7 bases, and 9 bases lay outside the gene matches. This CDR3 has 15 amino acids. The germline gives CDR1 MNHNS, CDR2 SASEGT. The CDR3 nucleotides read TGTGCCAGCAAGCTCTCGGACAGGGGCCCCTACGAGCAGTACTTC. This translates into CASKLSDRGPYEQYF.

This clone has more than one count but fewer than ten. This chain links TRBV7-8 with TRBJ2-7; 10 bases match TRBD2. J lost 3 bases, V lost 5 bases, and 13 bases had no gene match. This CDR3 contains 17 residues. Germline-derived CDR1 and CDR2 are SGHVS and FQNEAQ. The CDR3 nucleotides are TGTGCCAGCAGCGTAATAGCCGGGACTAGCGCGCACTACGAGCAGTACTTC. This gives the protein CASSVIAGTSAHYEQYF.

The V gene is TRBV15, the J gene TRBJ1-2; no firm D call. CDR1 LNHNV and CDR2 YYDKDF come from the germline V gene (reference sequence). CDR3 length: 12 amino acids. V was trimmed by 0 bases and J by 4 bases, leaving 3 bases between them. The CDR3 DNA reads TGTGCCACCAGCAGAGACAGCTATGGCTACACCTTC. This gives the protein CATSRDSYGYTF. Using reference TRBV15 and TRBJ1-2 for the parts outside the CDR3, the full variable domain is DAMVIQNPRYQVTQFGKPVTLSCSQTLNHNVMYWYQQKSSQAPKLLFHYYDKDFNNEADTPDNFQSRRPNTSFCFLDIRSPGLGDTAMYLCATSRDSYGYTFGSGTRLTVV.

The genes are TRBV9 and TRBJ1-5; 9 bases line up with TRBD1. The CDR3 is made up of 15 amino acids. CDR1 and CDR2 (germline): SGDLS, YYNGEE. V shed 4 bases, J shed 5 bases, and the junction held 7 bases outside the gene matches. CDR3 in amino acids: CASSPRDRDDQPQHF. The CDR3 DNA sequence: TGTGCCAGCAGCCCCCGGGACAGGGACGATCAGCCCCAGCATTTT.

The V gene is TRBV30, the J gene TRBJ1-4; 7 bases are a match to TRBD1. V was clipped by 6 bases and J by 7 bases; unmatched bases: 8. Germline CDR1 and CDR2: GTSNPN and SVGIG (reference sequence). The CDR3 has 13 amino acids. The CDR3 sequence is CACETGSIEKLFF. CDR3 in DNA: TGTGCCTGCGAGACAGGGAGCATTGAAAAACTGTTTTTT.

The rearrangement links TRBV11-3 to TRBJ2-7, with TRBD1 matching 7 bases. Germline CDR1 is SGHNT and CDR2 is YENEEA. The CDR3 extends over 13 amino acids. V trimming: 8 bases; J trimming: 3 bases; junction bases outside the gene matches: 7. CDR3 DNA sequence: TGTGCCAGCGGGGTGGGGACAGACTACGAGCAGTACTTC. It encodes CASGVGTDYEQYF.

This clone was found a few times. The V call is TRBV6-6, the J call TRBJ1-3; 10 positions match TRBD1. This CDR3 is built from 15 residues. Trimming took 5 bases from V and 3 from J; bases not matched to a gene: 4. In germline, CDR1 is MNHNY, CDR2 SVGAGI (reference sequence). CDR3 residues: CASSPTGGDGNTIYF. CDR3 sequence (DNA): TGTGCCAGCAGTCCGACAGGGGGCGATGGAAACACCATATATTTT.

The chain recombines TRBV2 with TRBJ2-3; 8 nucleotides agree with TRBD2. Germline V CDR1 and CDR2: SNHLY, FYNNEI. V was pared by 6 bases and J by 0 bases, with 11 bases of the junction left unmatched. The length of the CDR3 is 17 residues. CDR3 bases: TGTGCCAGCAGGATACTAGCGGTCGCCCCTAGCACAGATACGCAGTATTTT. Amino acid sequence: CASRILAVAPSTDTQYF.

This clone turned up a few times. The chain links TRBV6-6 to TRBJ1-1, with a tentative D call TRBD1 (5 bases). This CDR3 is built from 13 residues. CDR1 and CDR2 (germline): MNHNY, SVGAGI (reference sequence). Trimming stripped 10 bases from V and 5 bases from J, with 17 bases between. The DNA for the CDR3 is TGTGCCACCAACCATCTGGGGGGAACTGAAGCTTTCTTT. Translated, it gives CATNHLGGTEAFF.

The rearrangement links TRBV9 to TRBJ2-3; possible D gene TRBD1, 6 bases. From germline, CDR1 is SGDLS and CDR2 YYNGEE. Trimming pared 0 bases from V and 3 bases from J, leaving 8 bases between. The CDR3 spans 14 residues. The CDR3: CASSVGRGTDTQYF. The CDR3 DNA is TGTGCCAGCAGCGTAGGAAGGGGGACAGATACGCAGTATTTT. Supplemented by reference TRBV9 and TRBJ2-3, the full variable domain reads DSGVTQTPKHLITATGQRVTLRCSPRSGDLSVYWYQQSLDQGLQFLIQYYNGEERAKGNILERFSAQQFPDLHSELNLSSLELGDSALYFCASSVGRGTDTQYFGPGTRLTVL.